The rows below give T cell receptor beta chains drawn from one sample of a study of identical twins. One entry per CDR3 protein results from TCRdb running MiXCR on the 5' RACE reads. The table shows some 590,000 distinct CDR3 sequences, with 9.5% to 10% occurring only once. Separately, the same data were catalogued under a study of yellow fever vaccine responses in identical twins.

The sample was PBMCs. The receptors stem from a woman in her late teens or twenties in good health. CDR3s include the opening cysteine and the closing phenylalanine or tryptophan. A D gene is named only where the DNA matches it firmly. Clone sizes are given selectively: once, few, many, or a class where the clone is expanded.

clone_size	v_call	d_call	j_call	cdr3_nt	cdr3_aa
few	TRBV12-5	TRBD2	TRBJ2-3	TGTGCTAGACAGCTAGCGGCAGTTCGGGGAGATACGCAGTATTTT	CARQLAAVRGDTQYF
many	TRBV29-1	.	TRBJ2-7	TGCAGCGTTTTTCTTAGCTACGAGCAGTACTTC	CSVFLSYEQYF
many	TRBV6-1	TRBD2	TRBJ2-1	TGTGCCTCGGGCAGTCAGCACGGACTAGCTGAGAATGAGCAGTTCTTC	CASGSQHGLAENEQFF
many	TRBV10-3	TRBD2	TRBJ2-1	TGTGCCATCGGCCAAGCGGGAGGGCCTGGGAATGAGCAGTTCTTC	CAIGQAGGPGNEQFF
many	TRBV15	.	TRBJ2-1	TGTGCCACCACAGTGACGGGGGCCCTGGGGTACAATGAGCAGTTCTTC	CATTVTGALGYNEQFF
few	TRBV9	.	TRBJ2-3	TGTGCCAGCAGCGGCAGACACACAGATACGCAGTATTTT	CASSGRHTDTQYF
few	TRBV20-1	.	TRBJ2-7	TGCAGTGCTAGTTCGGAGACCTACGAGCAGTACTTC	CSASSETYEQYF
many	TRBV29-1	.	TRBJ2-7	TGCAGCGTTGGGGGACGTTCGAAAGCCGGGACCTACGAGCAGTACTTC	CSVGGRSKAGTYEQYF
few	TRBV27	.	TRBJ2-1	TGTGCCAGCAGTGGATGGATGGGCGGCGGGTATGAGCAGTTCTTC	CASSGWMGGGYEQFF
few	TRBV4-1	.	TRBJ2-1	TGCGCCAGCAGCCAAGTGTTCATGTTGGATGAGCAGTTCTTC	CASSQVFMLDEQFF
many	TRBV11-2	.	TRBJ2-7	TGTGCCAGCAGCGCACAGGGAGAGCAGTACTTC	CASSAQGEQYF
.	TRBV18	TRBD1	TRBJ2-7	TGTGCCAGCTCACCCTTACAGGGGACCTACGAGCAGTACTTC	CASSPLQGTYEQYF
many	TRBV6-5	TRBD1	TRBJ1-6	TGTGCCAGCAGTTACACCGGGACAGACTCACCCCTCCACTTT	CASSYTGTDSPLHF
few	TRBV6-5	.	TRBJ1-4	TGTGCCAGCAGTTTGTTTCAGGATCCAGAAAAACTGTTTTTT	CASSLFQDPEKLFF
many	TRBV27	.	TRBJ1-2	TGTGCCAGCAGTTTATCGGTCTCCCACTATGGCTACACCTTC	CASSLSVSHYGYTF
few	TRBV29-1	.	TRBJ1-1	TGCAGCGGATCCGGGACACCGATCGGGAACACTGAAGCTTTCTTT	CSGSGTPIGNTEAFF
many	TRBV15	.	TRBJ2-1	TGTGCCACCAGCGGGTTAGTGGATGAGCAGTTCTTC	CATSGLVDEQFF
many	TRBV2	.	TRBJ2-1	TGTGCCAGCAGTGTTTCTAGCGAGTACAATGAGCAGTTCTTC	CASSVSSEYNEQFF
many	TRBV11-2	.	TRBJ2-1	TGTGCCAGCAGCTTAGTACATATCTCCTACAATGAGCAGTTCTTC	CASSLVHISYNEQFF
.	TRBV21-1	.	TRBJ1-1	TGTGCCAGCAGCAAAGGTGCTTCGAACACTGAAGCTTTCTTT	CASSKGASNTEAFF
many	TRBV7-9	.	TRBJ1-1	TGTGCCAGCACCACGAGGGGCAGCCTGAACACTGAAGCTTTCTTT	CASTTRGSLNTEAFF
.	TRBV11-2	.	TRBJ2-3	TGTGCCAGCAGCTTAGAGGGGGGGCGTGGAGATACGCAGTATTTT	CASSLEGGRGDTQYF
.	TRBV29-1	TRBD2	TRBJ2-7	TGCAGCGCGACTAGCGGGGGTAACGAGCAGTACTTC	CSATSGGNEQYF
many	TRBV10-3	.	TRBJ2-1	TGTGCCATCAGTGCTGGTGGGACCGGCAATGAGCAGTTCTTC	CAISAGGTGNEQFF
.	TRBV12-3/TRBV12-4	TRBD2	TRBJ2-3	TGTGCCAGCAGTTCCACTAGCGGGGCGGTGGATACGCAGTATTTT	CASSSTSGAVDTQYF
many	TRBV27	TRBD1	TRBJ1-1	TGTGCCAGCAGGAGATTCCAGGGGGCGACTGAAGCTTTCTTT	CASRRFQGATEAFF
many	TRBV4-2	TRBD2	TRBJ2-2	TGTGCCAGCAGCTCGCTTCCTCTAGCGGGCGGGGAGCTGTTTTTT	CASSSLPLAGGELFF
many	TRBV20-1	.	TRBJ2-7	TGCAGTGCCGGAGTGAGGGGGTTATACGAGCAGTACTTC	CSAGVRGLYEQYF
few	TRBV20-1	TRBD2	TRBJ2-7	TGCAGTGCTAGTACGGCTAGCGGGAGGGCCTGGGGGATTTACGAGCAGTACTTC	CSASTASGRAWGIYEQYF
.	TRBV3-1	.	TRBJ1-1	TGTGCCAGCAGCCGGTCGGACGTTCGGGGCACTGAAGCTTTCTTT	CASSRSDVRGTEAFF
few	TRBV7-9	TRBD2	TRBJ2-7	TGTGCCAGCAGCTTATCGTCTAGCGGACCATACGAGCAGTACTTC	CASSLSSSGPYEQYF
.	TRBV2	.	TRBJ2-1	TGTGCCAGCAGCCCCGGGCCCGAACAACATGAGCAGTTCTTC	CASSPGPEQHEQFF
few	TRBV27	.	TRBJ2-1	TGTGCCAGCAGGTCAGGATGGGTCCACAATGAGCAGTTCTTC	CASRSGWVHNEQFF